This T cell receptor (beta chain) emerged from a study of blood T cell repertoires in COVID-19. Looking at the study overall: The samples span acute and convalescent COVID-19 from the United States, Italy and Spain. Sample material is recorded as cDNA or gDNA derived from T cells, B-cell-depleted T cells, or PBMCs.

Source study methods: Nucleated cell number was recorded as an estimate derived from reference gene primer amplification. Data came from immunoSEQ multiplex PCR; TCRdb stores just in-frame clones and leaves some out. From that table come the V and J calls and clone size; the DNA was used to work out D and trimming. The top ten clones hold over 1% of a sample with approximately 360,000 clones, 80% to 90% of them seen once. Per the germline V gene, CDR1 is LNHDA and CDR2 is SQIVND (reference sequence). The CDR3 is 14 residues long. The V segment lost 8 bases and the J segment 6 bases; nucleotides outside the gene matches: 7.

The V and J genes are TRBV19 and TRBJ1-5; 10 bases agree with TRBD1. The source material was peripheral blood. The clonotype comes from a man aged 35-49 years with acute or convalescent COVID-19. In DNA form, the CDR3 reads TGTGCCAGTTGGGGACAGGGGTTGCGTCAGCCCCAGCATTTT. It is translated as CASWGQGLRQPQHF.